One sample yielded the 9 T cell receptor beta chains listed below, sequenced in a study of T cell responses to AZD1222 COVID-19 vaccine. Data came from immunoSEQ multiplex PCR; TCRdb stores just in-frame clones and leaves some out. The sample carries 65,000 to 95,000 clones, roughly nine tenths recorded once. This specimen consisted of peripheral blood, obtained on day 0 of MenACWY control vaccination. Receptors were obtained from an adult in good health.

V usage is TRBV19 and J usage is TRBJ1-5; 9 bases line up with TRBD1. V was pared by 9 bases and J by 0 bases, with 9 bases of the junction left unmatched. The CDR3 runs to 16 residues. CDR1 is LNHDA, CDR2 SQIVND, per germline (reference sequence). The CDR3 sequence is CASWTGEFGSNQPQHF. DNA of the CDR3: TGTGCCAGCTGGACAGGGGAGTTCGGTAGCAATCAGCCCCAGCATTTT.

J is TRBJ2-7 and V is TRBV11-3; the match to TRBD1 covers 7 bases. V was pared by 0 bases and J by 6 bases, with 5 bases of the junction left unmatched. The CDR3 is made up of 14 amino acids. The germline CDR1 and CDR2 sequences are SGHNT and YENEEA. The CDR3 reads CASSLDHRGGEQYF. The DNA for the CDR3 is TGTGCCAGCAGCTTAGATCACAGGGGTGGCGAGCAGTACTTC.

The rearrangement links TRBV28 to TRBJ2-6; no definite D call. With 6 bases removed from V and 0 bases from J, the gap between germline ends came to 6 bases. The CDR3 extends over 14 amino acids. In germline, CDR1 is MDHEN, CDR2 SYDVKM. The CDR3 spells CASRPRSGANVLTF. CDR3 DNA: TGTGCCAGCAGACCACGCTCTGGGGCCAACGTCCTGACTTTC.

This chain links TRBV10-3 with TRBJ1-4; a weak D match, TRBD1 (5 bases). CDR3 length: 13 amino acids. Trimming took off 6 bases at V and 2 bases at J, with 7 bases between the two ends. Germline V gene lookup returns CDR1 ENHRY and CDR2 SYGVKD. The CDR3 coding sequence is TGTGCCATCAGAGGGACCACTAATGAAAAACTGTTTTTT. As protein: CAIRGTTNEKLFF.

The chain couples TRBV6-2 or TRBV6-3 to TRBJ1-1; no clear D. V was cut by 2 bases and J by 7 bases, with 11 bases left in between. The CDR3 spans 13 residues. CDR1 is MNHEY and CDR2 is SVGEGT in the germline V gene. The CDR3 protein is CASSYVGESEAFF. Written as DNA, the CDR3 is TGTGCCAGCAGTTACGTTGGGGAGAGTGAAGCTTTCTTT.

In the case of this clone: Other nucleotide sequences from this sample produce the same CDR3. The chain combines TRBV7-3 with TRBJ2-3, with D tentatively TRBD1 or TRBD2 (5 bases each). CDR3 length: 13 residues. The V gene's germline CDR1 is SGHTA and CDR2 FQGTGA. Trimming pared 5 bases from V and 4 bases from J, leaving 10 bases between. CDR3 residues: CASSPGTSDTQYF. The DNA for the CDR3 is TGTGCCAGCAGCCCAGGGACCTCAGATACGCAGTATTTT.

This chain joins TRBV3-1 (or the pseudogene TRBV3-2) and TRBJ1-2; D not certain. Germline CDR1 and CDR2: LGHDT and YNNKEL (reference sequence). V dropped 1 base and J dropped 12 bases, with 12 bases sitting between them. This CDR3 comprises 12 residues. The CDR3 loop is CASSQARGVHTF. DNA for the CDR3: TGTGCCAGCAGCCAAGCGAGAGGCGTCCACACCTTC.

As DNA, the CDR3 is TGCGCCAGCAGCCAAGGCGGGGGTGCTAATGAAAAACTGTTTTTT. Residues: CASSQGGGANEKLFF. This sequence joins TRBV4-3 and TRBJ1-4, with D perhaps TRBD1 (5 bases). The CDR3 has 15 amino acids. Germline V gene data show CDR1 as LGHNA and CDR2 as YSLEER. Trimming cost V 1 base and J 3 bases, with 9 bases left between them.

The genes are TRBV4-2 and TRBJ2-2; 12 bases fit TRBD2. The junction had 23 bases not matched to a gene; V was cut back by 4 bases and J by 5 bases. The CDR3 has 22 amino acids. Germline V gives CDR1 LGHNA, CDR2 YNFKEQ. This chain's CDR3 is CASSPGGRLASGGARGTGELFF. DNA for the CDR3: TGTGCCAGCAGCCCGGGCGGGCGTCTGGCTAGCGGGGGGGCCAGGGGTACCGGGGAGCTGTTTTTT.